One and the same sample provided the 23 T cell receptor beta chains below, sequenced in a study of human T cells and chemical hapten exposure. The library gave individual cDNA molecules unique molecular identifiers. Each CDR3 protein is one row after TCRdb ran MiXCR on the reads. The data hold 95,000 to 150,000 distinct CDR3 sequences, with about 7.7% observed a single time. The authors' total RNA extraction used unfractionated whole blood. Sequencing input: whole blood. The receptors shown here come from a human donor in good health. Some clones in this sample may be carry-over from other donors' samples.

Comments on this clonotype: A read error is possible here, since a much larger clone lies one base away. The chain is built from TRBV7-8 and TRBJ1-5; D may be TRBD1 (5 bases). V was clipped by 7 bases and J by 6 bases, with 19 bases between them. In germline, CDR1 is SGHVS, CDR2 FQNEAQ. This CDR3 has 15 amino acids. Here the CDR3 reads CASIEGTGGGQPQHF. In DNA, the CDR3 is TGTGCCAGCATCGAGGGGACGGGCGGCGGTCAGCCCCAGCATTTT.

The chain uses TRBV7-9 and TRBJ1-5; 8 nucleotides match TRBD1. The CDR3 is made up of 14 amino acids. Germline loops: CDR1 SEHNR, CDR2 FQNEAQ (reference sequence). V trimming: 5 bases; J trimming: 6 bases; junction bases outside the gene matches: 6. The CDR3 loop is CASSDGTGSQPQHF. DNA for the CDR3: TGTGCCAGCAGCGACGGGACAGGCAGTCAGCCCCAGCATTTT.

This clonotype has a count of ten or more. The genes are TRBV12-3 or TRBV12-4 and TRBJ2-3, with TRBD1 as a possible D gene (6 bases). Trimming pared 5 bases from V and 2 bases from J, leaving 11 bases between. This CDR3 has 14 residues. Here the CDR3 DNA reads TGTGCCAGCAGTACAGGGAGAATCACAGATACGCAGTATTTT. Translating it yields CASSTGRITDTQYF.

The V gene is TRBV27, the J gene TRBJ2-1; 11 positions match TRBD2. V lost 3 bases, J lost 4 bases, and 5 bases stayed unmatched. The germline CDR1 and CDR2 sequences are MNHEY and SMNVEV (reference sequence). The CDR3 runs 16 residues. The CDR3 DNA reads as TGTGCCAGCAGTTTGGTAGCGGGAGGGTCGTACAATGAGCAGTTCTTC. This encodes CASSLVAGGSYNEQFF.

In its sample, this clonotype was seen a few times. The V call is TRBV6-5, the J call TRBJ2-7, with a possible D match to TRBD1 (6 bases). The CDR3 has 16 amino acids. The V gene's germline CDR1 is MNHEY and CDR2 SVGAGI. Trimming stripped 2 bases from V and 3 bases from J, with 17 bases between. CDR3 nucleotide sequence: TGTGCCAGCAGTTACACAACCGCCCGGGACAACTACGAGCAGTACTTC. This encodes CASSYTTARDNYEQYF.

The sample holds many counts of this clonotype. This sequence joins TRBV2 and TRBJ1-2, with 10 bases fitting TRBD1. Per the germline V gene, CDR1 is SNHLY and CDR2 is FYNNEI. The CDR3 spans 13 residues. Unmatched junction bases numbered 5, after V lost 6 bases and J lost 7 bases. The CDR3 DNA is TGTGCCAGCAGAGACAGGGGGCAGGGTGGCTACACCTTC. Amino acid sequence: CASRDRGQGGYTF.

V usage is TRBV29-1 and J usage is TRBJ2-3, with 7 bases fitting TRBD1. Per the germline V gene, CDR1 is SQVTM and CDR2 is ANQGSEA. The CDR3 contains 11 residues. The V gene end was trimmed by 5 bases and the J gene end by 6 bases; junction bases not matched to a gene: 2. CDR3 in DNA: TGCAGCGTTCTACAGGGGGATACGCAGTATTTT. It specifies CSVLQGDTQYF.

The CDR3 DNA reads as TGTGCCAGCAGCCATATAGCGGGATCCCAGTACTTC. Translation gives CASSHIAGSQYF. The J gene is TRBJ2-4, the V gene TRBV14, with 8 bases lining up with TRBD2. The CDR3 runs to 12 residues. Germline values: CDR1 SGHDN, CDR2 FVKESK. Trimming cost V 3 bases and J 13 bases; bases outside gene matches: 5.

This clonotype was observed a few times. The rearrangement joins TRBV6-5 to TRBJ1-1; weak D call: TRBD1 (5 bases). V shed 7 bases and J shed 4 bases, with 10 bases lying between them. The CDR3 is 12 amino acids. CDR1 and CDR2 (germline): MNHEY, SVGAGI. The CDR3 region has the DNA TGTGCCAGCATTGGGGCGGCCACTGAAGCTTTCTTT. Protein: CASIGAATEAFF.

V and J are TRBV30 and TRBJ2-7; D might be TRBD2 (6 bases). Germline loops: CDR1 GTSNPN, CDR2 SVGIG (reference sequence). The CDR3 runs to 13 residues. V was shortened by 5 bases and J by 0 bases, with 11 bases between the two germline ends. CDR3 residues: CAWGGSSSYEQYF. The CDR3 DNA reads TGTGCCTGGGGGGGGAGTAGCTCCTACGAGCAGTACTTC.

The sample holds a few counts of this clonotype. V gene TRBV29-1 combines with J gene TRBJ1-4; 8 bases are shared with TRBD1. Germline-derived CDR1 and CDR2 are SQVTM and ANQGSEA. Trimming at V came to 7 bases and at J to 5 bases, leaving 3 bases not matched to a gene. The CDR3 consists of 12 residues. Written as DNA, the CDR3 is TGCAGCGCAGGGGGCCTAAATGAAAAACTGTTTTTT. Translated: CSAGGLNEKLFF.

This clonotype was observed a handful of times. The rearrangement links TRBV5-1 to TRBJ2-7, with D perhaps TRBD1 (5 bases). CDR1 and CDR2 (germline): SGHRS, YFSETQ. The CDR3 has 15 amino acids. The germline V and J ends were trimmed by 5 bases and 0 bases, with 15 bases remaining between them. The CDR3 DNA reads as TGCGCCAGCAGGTCAGACAGTCCGAGCTCCTACGAGCAGTACTTC. It is translated as CASRSDSPSSYEQYF.

This clonotype was recorded many times. The chain recombines TRBV15 with TRBJ2-3, with D uncertain. The CDR3 runs 13 residues. In germline, CDR1 is LNHNV, CDR2 YYDKDF (reference sequence). Trimming took 5 bases from V and 0 from J, leaving 6 bases between them. CDR3 loop: CATSGTSTDTQYF. CDR3 sequence (DNA): TGTGCCACCAGCGGTACTAGCACAGATACGCAGTATTTT.

On this clonotype: A single base separates this from a much larger clone, so it may be a read error. The rearrangement uses TRBV5-1 and TRBJ1-1; TRBD1 aligns across 7 bases. There are 14 residues in the CDR3. Germline V gene lookup returns CDR1 SGHRS and CDR2 YFSETQ. The CDR3 coding sequence is TGCGCCAGCAGCTTGGAACAGGGGAACACTGTAGCTTTCTTT. This encodes CASSLEQGNTVAFF.

This clonotype has only a few counts. The chain employs TRBV20-1 and TRBJ2-3; D may correspond to TRBD1 or TRBD2 (5 bases each). Trimming stripped 0 bases from V and 1 base from J, with 11 bases between. From germline, CDR1 is DFQATT and CDR2 SNEGSKA (reference sequence). The CDR3 spans 15 residues. This CDR3 reads CSARDGARGTDTQYF. CDR3 DNA sequence: TGCAGTGCTAGAGACGGGGCGCGGGGCACAGATACGCAGTATTTT.

This clonotype has at least ten counts. At one end, the junction sequence differs from germline, possibly due to a read error. The chain couples TRBV7-2 to TRBJ1-1; the D gene is possibly TRBD1 (6 bases). Germline V gene data show CDR1 as SGHTA and CDR2 as FQGNSA. The CDR3 covers 13 residues. In DNA form, the CDR3 reads TGCGCCAGCAGCCCACAGGGTGGCACTGAAGCTTTCTTT. It is translated as CASSPQGGTEAFF.

This clonotype was counted between two and nine times. V gene TRBV5-1 combines with J gene TRBJ2-5; possibly TRBD1 or TRBD2 for D (5 bases each). Germline V gene data show CDR1 as SGHRS and CDR2 as YFSETQ. This CDR3 spans 15 amino acids. Trimming stripped 3 bases from V and 0 bases from J, with 12 bases between. CDR3 region: CASSYSLGDQETQYF. CDR3 DNA: TGCGCCAGCAGCTACAGCCTGGGGGACCAAGAGACCCAGTACTTC.

This clonotype was recorded at least ten times. This chain joins TRBV6-6 and TRBJ1-2; D may be TRBD1 (6 bases). The CDR3 covers 15 residues. In germline, CDR1 is MNHNY, CDR2 SVGAGI (reference sequence). V was clipped by 5 bases and J by 1 base, with 14 bases between them. The CDR3 bases are TGTGCCAGCAGTACACCCGGACAGCTTAACTATGGCTACACCTTC. Its protein product is CASSTPGQLNYGYTF.

The table lists this clonotype with a few counts. The V call is TRBV6-5, the J call TRBJ2-2; 7 bases line up with TRBD1. Germline CDR1 MNHEY, CDR2 SVGAGI. The CDR3 covers 16 residues. The V segment lost 0 bases and the J segment 0 bases; nucleotides outside the gene matches: 1. CDR3 nucleotide sequence: TGTGCCAGCAGTTACTCTCAGGGGGCGAACACCGGGGAGCTGTTTTTT. Protein sequence: CASSYSQGANTGELFF.

The genes are TRBV9 and TRBJ2-2; no definite D call. V lost 0 bases, J lost 5 bases, and 5 bases lay in between. Germline CDR1 SGDLS, CDR2 YYNGEE. CDR3 length: 13 residues. The CDR3 nucleotides read TGTGCCAGCAGCGTAGACTTAACCGGGGAGCTGTTTTTT. Translating it yields CASSVDLTGELFF.

V usage is TRBV28 and J usage is TRBJ2-7; 8 nucleotides line up with TRBD1. Germline V gene sequence: CDR1 MDHEN, CDR2 SYDVKM. With V trimmed by 7 bases and J by 0 bases, 5 bases remained unmatched. The CDR3 sequence is 14 residues long. The CDR3 coding sequence is TGTGCCAGCACCTGGGGGACAGGCTCCTACGAGCAGTACTTC. Protein product: CASTWGTGSYEQYF.

This clonotype showed up just a few times. V gene TRBV6-1 combines with J gene TRBJ1-2; 9 bases map to TRBD1. The CDR3 spans 13 residues. The ends lost 8 bases at V and 0 bases at J; junction bases unmatched: 1. Germline V lookup: CDR1 MNHNS, CDR2 SASEGT. Here the CDR3 DNA reads TGTGCCAGCCGGACAGGGGCTAACTATGGCTACACCTTC. Its protein is CASRTGANYGYTF.

This clonotype was detected a few times. V usage is TRBV5-1 and J usage is TRBJ2-1; D not certain. The germline V gene has CDR1 SGHRS and CDR2 YFSETQ. The CDR3 spans 16 residues. Deletions cut 0 bases from V and 0 bases from J, with 10 bases between. CDR3 in DNA: TGCGCCAGCAGCTTGGAGGGTAAACTCTCCTACAATGAGCAGTTCTTC. Amino acids: CASSLEGKLSYNEQFF.